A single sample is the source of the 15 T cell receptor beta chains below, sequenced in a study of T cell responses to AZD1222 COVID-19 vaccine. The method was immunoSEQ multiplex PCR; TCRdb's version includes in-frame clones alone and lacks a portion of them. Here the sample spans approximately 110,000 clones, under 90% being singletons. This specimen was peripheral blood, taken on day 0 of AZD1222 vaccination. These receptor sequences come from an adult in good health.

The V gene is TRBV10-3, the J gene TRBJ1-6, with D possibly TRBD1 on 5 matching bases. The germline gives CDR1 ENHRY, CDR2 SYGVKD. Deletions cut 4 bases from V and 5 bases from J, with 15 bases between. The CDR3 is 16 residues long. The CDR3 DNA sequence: TGTGCCATCAGTGGGGCCGCGGGGCAGGATAATTCACCCCTCCACTTT. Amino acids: CAISGAAGQDNSPLHF.

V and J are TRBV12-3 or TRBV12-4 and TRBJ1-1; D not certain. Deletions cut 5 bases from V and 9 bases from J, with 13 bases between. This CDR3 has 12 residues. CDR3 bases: TGTGCCAGCAGTCCCCAGGAGAAGAAAGCTTTCTTT. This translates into CASSPQEKKAFF.

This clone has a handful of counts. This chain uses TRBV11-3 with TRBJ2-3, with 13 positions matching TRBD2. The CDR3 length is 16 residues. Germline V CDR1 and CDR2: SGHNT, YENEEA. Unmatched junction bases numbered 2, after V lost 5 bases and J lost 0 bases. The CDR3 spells CASSGGLAGSTDTQYF. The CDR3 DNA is TGTGCCAGCAGCGGGGGACTAGCGGGGAGCACAGATACGCAGTATTTT.

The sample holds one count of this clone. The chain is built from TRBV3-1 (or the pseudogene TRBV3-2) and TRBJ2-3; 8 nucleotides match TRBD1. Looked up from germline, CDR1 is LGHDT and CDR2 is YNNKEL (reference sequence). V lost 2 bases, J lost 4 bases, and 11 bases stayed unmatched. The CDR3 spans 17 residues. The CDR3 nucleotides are TGTGCCAGCAGCCAAATGCCCGGGACAGGAGGCCCAGATACGCAGTATTTT. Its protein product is CASSQMPGTGGPDTQYF.

DNA for the CDR3: TGTGCCAGCAGCTACCTTACTATCGGGCCCTACGAGCAGTACTTC. Its protein product is CASSYLTIGPYEQYF. V gene TRBV28 combines with J gene TRBJ2-7; the D is unclear. The CDR3 sequence is 15 residues long. Germline V gene lookup returns CDR1 MDHEN and CDR2 SYDVKM. V dropped 6 bases and J dropped 2 bases, with 17 bases sitting between them. The whole variable domain, remainder taken from reference TRBV28 and TRBJ2-7, is DVKVTQSSRYLVKRTGEKVFLECVQDMDHENMFWYRQDPGLGLRLIYFSYDVKMKEKGDIPEGYSVSREKKERFSLILESASTNQTSMYLCASSYLTIGPYEQYFGPGTRLTVT.

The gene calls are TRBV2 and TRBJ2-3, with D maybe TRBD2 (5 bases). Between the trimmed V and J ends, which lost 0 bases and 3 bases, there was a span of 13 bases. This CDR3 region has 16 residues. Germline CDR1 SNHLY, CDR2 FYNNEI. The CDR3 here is CASSEARERWTDTQYF. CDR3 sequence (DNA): TGTGCCAGCAGTGAAGCGAGGGAAAGATGGACAGATACGCAGTATTTT.

The CDR3 region has the DNA TGCGCCAGCAGCTGGAGACTAGCGGGAACGAATGAGCAGTTCTTC. Protein sequence: CASSWRLAGTNEQFF. The chain has TRBV5-1 and TRBJ2-1; 11 bases fit TRBD2. V was clipped by 3 bases and J by 7 bases; unmatched bases: 6. CDR1 and CDR2 (germline): SGHRS, YFSETQ. CDR3 length equals 15 residues.

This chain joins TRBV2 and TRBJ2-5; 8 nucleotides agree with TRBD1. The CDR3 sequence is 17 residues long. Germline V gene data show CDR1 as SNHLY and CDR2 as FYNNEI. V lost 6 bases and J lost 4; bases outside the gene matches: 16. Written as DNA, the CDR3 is TGTGCCAGCAGGAGTGACAGGGGCGACCGATTCGGAGAGACCCAGTACTTC. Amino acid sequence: CASRSDRGDRFGETQYF.

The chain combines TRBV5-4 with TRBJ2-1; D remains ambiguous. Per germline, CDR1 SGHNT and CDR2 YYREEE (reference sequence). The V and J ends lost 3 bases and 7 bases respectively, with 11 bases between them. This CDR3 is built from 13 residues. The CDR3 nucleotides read TGTGCCAGCAGCTCAGCGTACGGGAATGAGCAGTTCTTC. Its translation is CASSSAYGNEQFF.

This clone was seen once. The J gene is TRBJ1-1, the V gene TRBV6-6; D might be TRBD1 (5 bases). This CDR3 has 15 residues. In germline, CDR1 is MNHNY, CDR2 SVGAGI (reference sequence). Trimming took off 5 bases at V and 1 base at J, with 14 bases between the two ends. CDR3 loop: CASSPREGANTEAFF. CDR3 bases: TGTGCCAGCAGTCCCCGGGAAGGGGCGAACACTGAAGCTTTCTTT.

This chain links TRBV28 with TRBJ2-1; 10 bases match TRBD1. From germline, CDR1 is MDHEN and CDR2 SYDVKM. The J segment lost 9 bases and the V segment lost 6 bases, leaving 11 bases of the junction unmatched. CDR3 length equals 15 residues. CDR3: CASSPPGQGYSEQFF. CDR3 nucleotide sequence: TGTGCCAGCAGCCCCCCGGGACAGGGGTATAGTGAGCAGTTCTTC.

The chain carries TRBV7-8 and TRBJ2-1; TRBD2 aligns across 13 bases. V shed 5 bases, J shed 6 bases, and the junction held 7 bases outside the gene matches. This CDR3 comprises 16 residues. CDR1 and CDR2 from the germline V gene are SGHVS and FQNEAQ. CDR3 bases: TGTGCCAGCAGCCCCTACCGACTAGCGGGGGGCAATGAGCAGTTCTTC. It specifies CASSPYRLAGGNEQFF. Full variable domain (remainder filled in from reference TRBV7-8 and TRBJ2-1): GAGVSQSPRYKVAKRGQDVALRCDPISGHVSLFWYQQALGQGPEFLTYFQNEAQLDKSGLPSDRFFAERPEGSVSTLKIQRTQQEDSAVYLCASSPYRLAGGNEQFFGPGTRLTVL.

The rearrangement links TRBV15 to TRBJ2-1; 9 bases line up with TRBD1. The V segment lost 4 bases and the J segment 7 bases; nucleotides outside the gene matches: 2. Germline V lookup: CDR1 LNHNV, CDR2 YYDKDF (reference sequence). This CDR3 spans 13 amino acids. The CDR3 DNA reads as TGTGCCACCAGCACCGGACAGGGGAATGAGCAGTTCTTC. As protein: CATSTGQGNEQFF. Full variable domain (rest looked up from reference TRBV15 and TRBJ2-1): DAMVIQNPRYQVTQFGKPVTLSCSQTLNHNVMYWYQQKSSQAPKLLFHYYDKDFNNEADTPDNFQSRRPNTSFCFLDIRSPGLGDTAMYLCATSTGQGNEQFFGPGTRLTVL.

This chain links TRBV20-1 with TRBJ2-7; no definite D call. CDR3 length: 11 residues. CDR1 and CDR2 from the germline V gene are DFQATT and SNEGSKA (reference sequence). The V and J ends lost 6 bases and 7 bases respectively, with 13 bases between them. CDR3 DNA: TGCAGTGCGCAACGGATTGCAGAGCAGTACTTC. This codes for CSAQRIAEQYF.

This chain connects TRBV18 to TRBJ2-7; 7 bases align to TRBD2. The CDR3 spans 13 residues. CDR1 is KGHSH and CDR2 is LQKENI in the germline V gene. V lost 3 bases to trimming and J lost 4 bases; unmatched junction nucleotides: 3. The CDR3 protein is CASSPGLKYEQYF. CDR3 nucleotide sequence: TGTGCCAGCTCACCGGGACTAAAATACGAGCAGTACTTC.